This T cell receptor beta chain was obtained from a study of identical twins. TCRdb ran MiXCR on the 5' RACE reads and lists one entry per CDR3 protein. In the table there are more than 400,000 distinct CDR3 sequences, approximately 14% of which are singletons. Study conclusions and caveats: Fewer insertions characterized abundant cord blood beta clonotypes, whereas memory repertoires showed none. Within twin pairs, the out-of-frame alpha sequences they shared showed excess low generation probability.

The CDR3 runs 14 residues. Trimming removed 4 bases at V and 0 bases at J, with 11 bases between. CDR1 and CDR2 (germline): SGHRS, YFSETQ. This clonotype was counted between two and nine times. Its antigen is not known. The sample also formed part of further work on yellow fever vaccine responses in identical twins. That work adds: Twins reportedly showed a vaccine T cell response that seemed partly convergent and partly personalized.

The source material was CD4+ T cells sorted from blood. The clonotype comes from a young woman in good health. The chain has TRBV5-1 and TRBJ2-7; D remains unclear. The chain's CDR3 is CASSPPSISYEQYF. The CDR3 DNA reads TGCGCCAGCAGCCCTCCTAGTATCTCCTACGAGCAGTACTTC.